This T cell receptor (beta chain) was identified during a study of cytomegalovirus exposure and HLA in healthy donors. The study, taken as a whole, reports: In a later analysis, TCR association rates varied by HLA locus: DRB1 most, HLA-C fewest.

The PCR had 60 Vbeta and 13 Jbeta primers. Measured with immunoSEQ multiplex PCR; TCRdb has only the in-frame clones, and not every one. The sample consists of roughly 200,000 clones, about four fifths of them appearing once. This clone was found once. The target antigen is unknown. At one end, the junction sequence differs from germline, possibly due to a read error. The germline V gene has CDR1 MNHEY and CDR2 SMNVEV (reference sequence). The CDR3 sequence is 18 residues long. V gene TRBV27 combines with J gene TRBJ1-6; weak D call: TRBD1 (6 bases). This receptor was obtained from a female donor in good health and CMV-seronegative. The source material was PBMCs. CDR3 protein: CASSSRPATRGYTSPLHF. The CDR3 nucleotides read TGTGCCAGCAGTTCGAGACCCGCGACAAGGGGGTATACTTCACCCCTCCACTTT.